These 9 T cell receptor beta chains were all obtained from the same sample, sequenced in a study of cytomegalovirus exposure and HLA in healthy donors. The study ran its PCR with 60 Vbeta and 13 Jbeta primers. Generated by immunoSEQ multiplex PCR, the TCRdb table keeps only in-frame clones and is missing some. The repertoire includes some 160,000 clones, around four fifths of them detected once, and 1.3% to 1.5% sits in the top ten. Sequenced sample: PBMCs. These receptors came from a woman under 40 in good health and CMV-seronegative.

The V and J genes are TRBV5-1 and TRBJ2-7, with 10 bases identical to TRBD1. The V gene's germline CDR1 is SGHRS and CDR2 YFSETQ. This CDR3 has 16 residues. J gave up 1 base and V 0 bases, and 4 bases lay outside the gene matches. This CDR3 is CASSLGPGQGSYEQYF. The DNA of the CDR3 is TGCGCCAGCAGCTTGGGACCGGGACAGGGGTCCTACGAGCAGTACTTC.

The chain employs TRBV5-1 and TRBJ1-4; tentatively, D is TRBD1 (5 bases). With 4 bases removed from V and 7 bases from J, the gap between germline ends came to 14 bases. CDR3 length: 14 amino acids. Germline values: CDR1 SGHRS, CDR2 YFSETQ. The CDR3 loop reads CASSDRSEFEKLFF. CDR3 nucleotides: TGCGCCAGCAGCGACAGATCCGAATTTGAAAAACTGTTTTTT.

V and J are TRBV5-4 and TRBJ1-2; 8 bases fit TRBD1. The CDR3 covers 15 residues. The junction had 10 bases not matched to a gene; V was cut back by 4 bases and J by 5 bases. The germline gives CDR1 SGHNT, CDR2 YYREEE (reference sequence). The CDR3 reads CASSRVGQGAYGYTF. The CDR3, as DNA: TGTGCCAGCAGCCGGGTGGGGCAGGGGGCGTATGGCTACACCTTC.

This clone showed up just once. This sequence joins TRBV7-2 and TRBJ1-1; a possible D gene is TRBD1 (6 bases). The CDR3 contains 16 residues. V was pared by 5 bases and J by 8 bases, with 24 bases between. The germline V gene has CDR1 SGHTA and CDR2 FQGNSA. In DNA form, the CDR3 reads TGTGCCAGCAGCCCCCTCAAACTCATCGACAGGTCGGAAGCTTTCTTT. It codes for CASSPLKLIDRSEAFF.

The V and J genes are TRBV5-1 and TRBJ2-2; D gene uncertain. The length of the CDR3 is 15 residues. The ends were cut back, 0 bases at V and 1 base at J, with 7 bases in the middle. Germline CDR1 reads SGHRS; CDR2 reads YFSETQ. CDR3 residues: CASSLEPLNTGELFF. The CDR3 nucleotides are TGCGCCAGCAGCTTGGAACCACTGAACACCGGGGAGCTGTTTTTT. Looking up the rest from reference TRBV5-1 and TRBJ2-2 gives the full variable domain: KAGVTQTPRYLIKTRGQQVTLSCSPISGHRSVSWYQQTPGQGLQFLFEYFSETQRNKGNFPGRFSGRQFSNSRSEMNVSTLELGDSALYLCASSLEPLNTGELFFGEGSRLTVL.

V is TRBV6-1 and J is TRBJ1-2, with D possibly being TRBD1 (5 bases). In germline, CDR1 is MNHNS, CDR2 SASEGT. Trimming took 3 bases from V and 3 from J, leaving 8 bases between them. The CDR3 consists of 13 residues. The CDR3 protein is CASSDGGDYGYTF. In DNA form, the CDR3 reads TGTGCCAGCAGTGATGGGGGGGACTATGGCTACACCTTC.

V is TRBV5-1 and J is TRBJ2-2; TRBD1 matches 9 bases. J gave up 5 bases and V 7 bases, and 6 bases lay outside the gene matches. This CDR3 has 14 amino acids. Germline-derived CDR1 and CDR2 are SGHRS and YFSETQ. CDR3 protein: CASGGQGVTGELFF. The CDR3 nucleotides are TGCGCCAGCGGGGGACAGGGAGTGACCGGGGAGCTGTTTTTT. The variable domain in full, with the rest retrieved from reference TRBV5-1 and TRBJ2-2, is KAGVTQTPRYLIKTRGQQVTLSCSPISGHRSVSWYQQTPGQGLQFLFEYFSETQRNKGNFPGRFSGRQFSNSRSEMNVSTLELGDSALYLCASGGQGVTGELFFGEGSRLTVL.

The J gene is TRBJ2-1, the V gene TRBV5-1; possibly TRBD1 for D (6 bases). Germline V gene lookup returns CDR1 SGHRS and CDR2 YFSETQ. The V end was cut by 1 base, the J end by 6 bases, with 11 bases between. There are 14 residues in the CDR3. The CDR3 reads CASSLMTGSNEQFF. As DNA, the CDR3 is TGCGCCAGCAGCTTGATGACAGGTTCCAATGAGCAGTTCTTC.

The V and J genes are TRBV7-2 and TRBJ1-3, with 10 nucleotides matching TRBD1. Trimming took 4 bases from V and 12 from J; bases not matched to a gene: 9. The CDR3 is 14 residues long. Germline V CDR1 and CDR2: SGHTA, FQGNSA. CDR3 DNA: TGTGCCAGCAGCTCCGGGACAGGGGAAGTGGGCATATATTTT. This translates into CASSSGTGEVGIYF.